Reported below is one T cell receptor (beta chain). Its antigen is not known. The data were obtained in a study of T-cell memory formation after mild COVID-19. General observations from the study: Researchers report contracting CD4+ clones mostly in CM and EM, with CD8+ clones in EMRA.

The CDR3 has 17 residues. Germline assignment: CDR1 KGHDR and CDR2 SFDVKD. Trimming left V 3 bases short and J 1 base short, with 16 bases between. TCRdb redid the calling of the 5' RACE reads with MiXCR, one entry per CDR3 protein. The data show about 140,000 distinct CDR3 sequences, roughly 14% seen once. The V call is TRBV24-1, the J call TRBJ2-3; TRBD1 might be the D (5 bases). Sequencing input: PBMCs or a T cell subset sorted from them (not recorded which). This sequence was found in an adult woman who had mild COVID-19 (a few samples of this study predate the infection). Cell type and time point are not known. The CDR3 region has the DNA TGTGCCACCAGTGATCTGAGGTTTCAGGGCGGCACAGATACGCAGTATTTT. It is translated as CATSDLRFQGGTDTQYF.